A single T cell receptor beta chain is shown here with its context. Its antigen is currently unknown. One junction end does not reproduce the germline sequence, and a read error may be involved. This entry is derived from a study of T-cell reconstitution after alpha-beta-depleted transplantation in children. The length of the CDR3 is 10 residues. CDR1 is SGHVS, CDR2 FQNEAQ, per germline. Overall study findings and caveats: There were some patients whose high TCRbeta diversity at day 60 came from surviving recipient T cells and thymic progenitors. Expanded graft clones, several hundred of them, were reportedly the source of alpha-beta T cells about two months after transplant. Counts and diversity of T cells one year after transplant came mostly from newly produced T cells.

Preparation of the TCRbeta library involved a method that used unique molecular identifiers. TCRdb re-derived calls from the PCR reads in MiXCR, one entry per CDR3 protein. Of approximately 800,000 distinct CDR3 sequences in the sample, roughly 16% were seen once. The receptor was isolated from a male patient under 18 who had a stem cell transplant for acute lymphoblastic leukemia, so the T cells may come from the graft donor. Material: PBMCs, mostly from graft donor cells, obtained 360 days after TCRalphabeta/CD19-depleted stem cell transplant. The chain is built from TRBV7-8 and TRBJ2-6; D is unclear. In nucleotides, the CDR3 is TGCTGTTCTGGGGCCAACGTCCTGACTTTC. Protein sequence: CCSGANVLTF. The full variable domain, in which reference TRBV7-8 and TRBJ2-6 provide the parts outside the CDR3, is GAGVSQSPRYKVAKRGQDVALRCDPISGHVSLFWYQQALGQGPEFLTYFQNEAQLDKSGLPSDRFFAERPEGSVSTLKIQRTQQEDSAVYLCCSGANVLTFGAGSRLTVL.